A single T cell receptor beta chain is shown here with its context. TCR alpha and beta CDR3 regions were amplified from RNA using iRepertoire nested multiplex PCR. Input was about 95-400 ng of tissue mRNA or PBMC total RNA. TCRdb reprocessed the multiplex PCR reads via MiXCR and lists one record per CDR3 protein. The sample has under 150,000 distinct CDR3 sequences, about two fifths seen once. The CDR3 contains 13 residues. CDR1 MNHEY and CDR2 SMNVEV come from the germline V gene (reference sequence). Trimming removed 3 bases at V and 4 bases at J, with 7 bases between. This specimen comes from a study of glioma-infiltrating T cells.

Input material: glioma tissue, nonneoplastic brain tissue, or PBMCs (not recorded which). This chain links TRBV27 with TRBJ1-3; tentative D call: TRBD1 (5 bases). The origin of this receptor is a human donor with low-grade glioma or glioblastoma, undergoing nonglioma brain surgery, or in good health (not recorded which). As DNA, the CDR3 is TGTGCCAGCAGTTTGGGGGTGGGAAACACCATATATTTT. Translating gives CASSLGVGNTIYF.